This paragraph reports one TCR beta chain. The sample belongs to a study of patients and donors after allogeneic stem cell transplantation. From germline, CDR1 is SGDLS and CDR2 YYNGEE. The CDR3 loop spans 14 amino acids. Trimming left V 1 base short and J 1 base short, with 9 bases between. One entry per CDR3 protein, called by TCRdb with MiXCR from the RT-PCR reads. Of 390,000 or so distinct CDR3 sequences listed, around 15% are singletons. Sequencing used blood, either unsorted or a sorted T cell fraction (not recorded which). This clonotype was sampled from a human donor who was either an allogeneic HSCT recipient or a stem cell or donor lymphocyte infusion donor (not recorded which). It is not recorded whose cells these are; they may come from a transplant donor. This rearrangement joins TRBV9 to TRBJ2-7; unclear D gene. The CDR3 spells CASSVLAGSYEQYF. In DNA form, the CDR3 reads TGTGCCAGCAGCGTATTAGCAGGTTCCTACGAGCAGTACTTC.